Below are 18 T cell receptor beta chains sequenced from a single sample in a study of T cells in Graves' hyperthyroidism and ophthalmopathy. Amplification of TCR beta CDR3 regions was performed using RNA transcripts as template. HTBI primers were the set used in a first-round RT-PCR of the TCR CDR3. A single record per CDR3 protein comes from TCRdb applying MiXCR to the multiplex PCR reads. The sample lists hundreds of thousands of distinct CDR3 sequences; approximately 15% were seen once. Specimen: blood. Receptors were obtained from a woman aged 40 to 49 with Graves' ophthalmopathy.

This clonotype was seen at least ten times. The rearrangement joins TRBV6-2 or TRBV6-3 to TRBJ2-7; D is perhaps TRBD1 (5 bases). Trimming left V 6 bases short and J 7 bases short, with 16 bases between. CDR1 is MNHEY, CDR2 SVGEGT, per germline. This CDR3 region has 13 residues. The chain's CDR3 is CASRPTGPGEQYF. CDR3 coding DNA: TGTGCCAGCAGACCCACAGGACCCGGGGAGCAGTACTTC.

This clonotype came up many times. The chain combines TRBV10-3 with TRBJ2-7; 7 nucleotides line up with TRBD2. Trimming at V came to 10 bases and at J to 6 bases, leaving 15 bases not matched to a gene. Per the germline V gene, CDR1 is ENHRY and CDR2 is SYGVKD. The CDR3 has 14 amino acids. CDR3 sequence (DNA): TGTGCCACTGGGGGGGGGTCGGGGAACCGCGAGCAGTACTTC. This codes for CATGGGSGNREQYF.

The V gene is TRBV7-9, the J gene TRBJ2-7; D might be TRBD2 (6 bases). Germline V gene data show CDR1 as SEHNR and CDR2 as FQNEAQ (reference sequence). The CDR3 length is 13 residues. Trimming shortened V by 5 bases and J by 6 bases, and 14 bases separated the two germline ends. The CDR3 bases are TGTGCCAGCAGCGAAAAAACTAGCCTCGAGCAGTACTTC. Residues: CASSEKTSLEQYF.

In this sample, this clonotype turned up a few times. DNA for the CDR3: TGTGCCAGCAGTGATAGGGCACCTAATTCACCCCTCCACTTT. Amino acid sequence: CASSDRAPNSPLHF. The J gene is TRBJ1-6, the V gene TRBV2, with D hard to call. This CDR3 region has 14 residues. V lost 3 bases to trimming and J lost 6 bases, with 9 bases between them. From germline, CDR1 is SNHLY and CDR2 FYNNEI.

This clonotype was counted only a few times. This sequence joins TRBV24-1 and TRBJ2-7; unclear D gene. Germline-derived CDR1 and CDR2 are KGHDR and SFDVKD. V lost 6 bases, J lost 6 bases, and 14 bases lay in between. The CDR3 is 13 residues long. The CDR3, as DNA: TGTGCCACCAGTTCGACGGTACCCGGCGAGCAGTACTTC. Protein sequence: CATSSTVPGEQYF.

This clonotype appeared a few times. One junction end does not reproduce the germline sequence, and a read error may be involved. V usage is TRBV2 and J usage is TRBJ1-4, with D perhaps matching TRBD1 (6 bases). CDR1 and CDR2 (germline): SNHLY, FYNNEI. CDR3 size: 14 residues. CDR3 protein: CASVRGTTNEKLFF. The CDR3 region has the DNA TGTGCCAGCGTACGCGGGACAACGAATGAAAAACTGTTTTTT. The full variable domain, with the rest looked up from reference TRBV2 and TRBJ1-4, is EPEVTQTPSHQVTQMGQEVILRCVPISNHLYFYWYRQILGQKVEFLVSFYNNEISEKSEIFDDQFSVERPDGSNFTLKIRSTKLEDSAMYFCASVRGTTNEKLFFGSGTQLSVL.

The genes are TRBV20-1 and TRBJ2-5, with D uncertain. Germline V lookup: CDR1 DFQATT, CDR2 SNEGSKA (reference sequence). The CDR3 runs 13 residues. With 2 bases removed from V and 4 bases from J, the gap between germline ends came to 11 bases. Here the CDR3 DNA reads TGCAGTGCTAGACTCGGCCCCTCAGAGACCCAGTACTTC. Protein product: CSARLGPSETQYF.

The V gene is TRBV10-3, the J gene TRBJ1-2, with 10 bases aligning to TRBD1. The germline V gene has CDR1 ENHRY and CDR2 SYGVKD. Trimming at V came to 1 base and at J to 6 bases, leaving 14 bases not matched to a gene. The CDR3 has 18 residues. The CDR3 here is CAISEWNSPGQGVDGYTF. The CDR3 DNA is TGTGCCATCAGTGAGTGGAACTCTCCTGGACAGGGGGTTGATGGCTACACCTTC.

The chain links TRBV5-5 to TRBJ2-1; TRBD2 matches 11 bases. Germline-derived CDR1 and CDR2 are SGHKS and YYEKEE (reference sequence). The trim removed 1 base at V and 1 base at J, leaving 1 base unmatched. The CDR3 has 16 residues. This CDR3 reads CASSLRLAGSYNEQFF. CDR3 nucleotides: TGTGCCAGCAGCTTGAGACTAGCGGGGTCCTACAATGAGCAGTTCTTC.

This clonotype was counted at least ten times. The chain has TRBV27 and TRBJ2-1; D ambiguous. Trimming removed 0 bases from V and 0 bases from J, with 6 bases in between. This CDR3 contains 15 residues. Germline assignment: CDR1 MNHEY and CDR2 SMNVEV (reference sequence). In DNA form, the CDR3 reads TGTGCCAGCAGTTTATCGACACTCTCCTACAATGAGCAGTTCTTC. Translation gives CASSLSTLSYNEQFF.

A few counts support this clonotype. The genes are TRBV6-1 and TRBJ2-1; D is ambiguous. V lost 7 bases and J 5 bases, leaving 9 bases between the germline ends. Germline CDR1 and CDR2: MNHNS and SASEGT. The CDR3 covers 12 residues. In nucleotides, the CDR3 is TGTGCCAGCAAAAGAAACGACAATGAGCAGTTCTTC. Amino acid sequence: CASKRNDNEQFF.

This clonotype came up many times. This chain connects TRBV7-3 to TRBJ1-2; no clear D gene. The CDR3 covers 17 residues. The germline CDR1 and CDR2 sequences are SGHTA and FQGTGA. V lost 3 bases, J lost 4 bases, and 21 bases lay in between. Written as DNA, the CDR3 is TGTGCCAGCAGCTTTATTCCAGTCGGGGTGAAGTCCTATGGCTACACCTTC. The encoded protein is CASSFIPVGVKSYGYTF.

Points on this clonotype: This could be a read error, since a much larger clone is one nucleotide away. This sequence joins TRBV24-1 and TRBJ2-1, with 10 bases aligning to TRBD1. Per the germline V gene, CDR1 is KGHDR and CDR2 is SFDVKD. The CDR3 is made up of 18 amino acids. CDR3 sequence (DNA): TGTGCCACCAGTGACTCAACCCCGGGACAGGGGTCGTACAATGAGCAGCTCTTC. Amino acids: CATSDSTPGQGSYNEQLF.

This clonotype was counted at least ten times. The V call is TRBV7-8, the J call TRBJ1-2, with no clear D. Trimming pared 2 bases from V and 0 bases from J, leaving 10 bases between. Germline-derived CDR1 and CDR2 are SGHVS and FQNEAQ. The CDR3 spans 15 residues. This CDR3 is CASSLTQEANYGYTF. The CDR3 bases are TGTGCCAGCAGCTTAACGCAGGAAGCTAACTATGGCTACACCTTC.

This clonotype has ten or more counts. The CDR3 region has the DNA TGTGCCAGCAGTGCCCTCTCGACAGGGCCCGGTAATTCACCCCTCCACTTT. Translating it yields CASSALSTGPGNSPLHF. The chain links TRBV6-2 or TRBV6-3 to TRBJ1-6, with 7 bases lining up with TRBD1. CDR3 size: 17 residues. Per the germline V gene, CDR1 is MNHEY and CDR2 is SVGEGT. V lost 5 bases and J lost 6; bases outside the gene matches: 13.

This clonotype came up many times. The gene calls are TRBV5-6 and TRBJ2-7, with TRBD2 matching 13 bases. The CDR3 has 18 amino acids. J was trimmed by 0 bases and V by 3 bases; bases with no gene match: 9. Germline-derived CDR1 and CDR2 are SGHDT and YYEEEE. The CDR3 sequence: CASSSPRLAGGSSYEQYF. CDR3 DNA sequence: TGTGCCAGCAGCTCACCGAGACTAGCGGGAGGTAGCTCCTACGAGCAGTACTTC.

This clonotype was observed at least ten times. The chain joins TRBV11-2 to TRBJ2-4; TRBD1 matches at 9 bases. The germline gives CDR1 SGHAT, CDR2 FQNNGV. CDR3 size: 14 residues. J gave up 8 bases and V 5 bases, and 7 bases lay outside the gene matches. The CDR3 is CASSTGTGSYIQYF. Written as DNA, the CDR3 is TGTGCCAGCAGCACCGGGACAGGGTCGTACATTCAGTACTTC.

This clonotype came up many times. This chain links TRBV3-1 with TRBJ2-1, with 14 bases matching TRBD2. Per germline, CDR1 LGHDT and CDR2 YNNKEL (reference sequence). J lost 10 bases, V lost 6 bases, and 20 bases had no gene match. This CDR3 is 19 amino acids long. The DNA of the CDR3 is TGTGCCAGCAGTCACAAAATGCACGCCGGGACTAGCGGGAGAAACGAGCAGTTCTTC. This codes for CASSHKMHAGTSGRNEQFF.